A selection of T cell receptor beta chains follows, all from one sample in a study of blood T cell repertoires in COVID-19. Here immunoSEQ multiplex PCR was the method, and the copy in TCRdb shows in-frame clones only, minus some. The sample yields about 670,000 clones, about 87% seen once. Material for sequencing was peripheral blood. All receptors come from a woman between 18 and 29 years old with acute or convalescent COVID-19. Each CDR3 is given with its conserved first and last residue. The order of the fields is V gene, J gene, clone size, D gene, CDR3 DNA, CDR3 protein. A D gene is named only where the DNA matches it firmly. Size tells how often a clone was seen (once, few, many) or the class of an expanded clone, and some rows leave it out.

TRBV27	TRBJ1-1	-	-	TGTGCCAGCAGTTTAGGGGGGGGGACCACTGAAGCTTTCTTT	CASSLGGGTTEAFF
TRBV19	TRBJ1-1	-	TRBD1	TGTGCCAGTACCTTAAACAGGGGCCTGGGCACTGAAGCTTTCTTT	CASTLNRGLGTEAFF
TRBV2	TRBJ2-2	-	TRBD2	TGTGCCAGCAGTGACGGGACTAGAGAAATCTCAGATACCGGGGAGCTGTTTTTT	CASSDGTREISDTGELFF
TRBV7-8	TRBJ2-5	-	-	TGTGCCAGCACCAAACGAGGAGGAGAGACCCAGTACTTC	CASTKRGGETQYF
TRBV7-9	TRBJ1-2	-	-	TGTGCCAGCAGCCTACAGGGCGCCTATGGCTACACCTTC	CASSLQGAYGYTF
TRBV6-1	TRBJ1-4	-	-	TGTGCCAGCAGTGAAGCGCTTCAGGGGCTGGGTGAAAAACTGTTTTTT	CASSEALQGLGEKLFF
TRBV6-1	TRBJ2-7	-	TRBD1	TGTGCCAGCAGTGTTGACCCGGGACAGCCCATTACCTACGAGCAGTACTTC	CASSVDPGQPITYEQYF
TRBV7-6	TRBJ2-7	-	TRBD2	TGTGCCAGCAGCTTAGCTAGCGGGGGCTACGAGCAGTACTTC	CASSLASGGYEQYF
TRBV11-3	TRBJ2-3	-	-	TGTGCCAGCAGCTTAGCCCCAAGCACAGATACGCAGTATTTT	CASSLAPSTDTQYF
TRBV18	TRBJ1-5	-	-	TGTGCCAGCTCACCAGGGGCCAGCAATCAGCCCCAGCATTTT	CASSPGASNQPQHF
TRBV9	TRBJ1-1	-	-	TGTGCCAGCAGCATCAGATCAGAGAACACTGAAGCTTTCTTT	CASSIRSENTEAFF
TRBV19	TRBJ2-5	-	TRBD2	TGTGCCAGTAGTATCCCTCTCGCGGGGGAAGAGACCCAGTACTTC	CASSIPLAGEETQYF
TRBV15	TRBJ1-5	-	-	TGTGCCACCGGTGGACACAGCAATCAGCCCCAGCATTTT	CATGGHSNQPQHF
TRBV2	TRBJ1-3	few	-	TGTGCCAGCAGTGAAGCCAGTTCACACTCTGGAAACACCATATATTTT	CASSEASSHSGNTIYF
TRBV28	TRBJ2-7	-	-	TGTGCCAGCAGGTCCTGGGAGCTGTCCTACGAGCAGTACTTC	CASRSWELSYEQYF
TRBV6-5	TRBJ2-1	-	-	TGTGCCAGCAGTTACGACTCCTCCTACAATGAGCAGTTCTTC	CASSYDSSYNEQFF
TRBV4-1	TRBJ1-2	few	-	TGCGCCAGCAGCCAAGGGCGGGGCTCCGAAATCTATGGCTACACCTTC	CASSQGRGSEIYGYTF
TRBV5-1	TRBJ2-5	once	-	TGCGCCAGCAGCTCTCCACAACAGAAGGGGGAGGAGACCCAGTACTTC	CASSSPQQKGEETQYF
TRBV24-1	TRBJ1-1	-	TRBD1	TGTGCCACCAGCCCGGGACAGGGGTCCACTGAAGCTTTCTTT	CATSPGQGSTEAFF
TRBV6-5	TRBJ1-6	-	-	TGTGCCAGCAGCTCTACGGGCGGGCAATCACCCCTCCACTTT	CASSSTGGQSPLHF
TRBV5-6	TRBJ1-6	-	-	TGTGCCAGCAGGGGTAGGACAGCCAGCTCCTATAATTCACCCCTCCACTTT	CASRGRTASSYNSPLHF
TRBV6-4	TRBJ1-2	-	-	TGTGCCAGCAGCGAAGGGGAAGGTGGCTACACCTTC	CASSEGEGGYTF
TRBV28	TRBJ1-4	-	-	TGTGCCAGCAGTTCGCGACAGCCTAATGAAAAACTGTTTTTT	CASSSRQPNEKLFF
TRBV5-4	TRBJ1-2	-	TRBD1	TGTGCCAGCAGCACCGGGGGACAGGGGATGCGAGGCTACACCTTC	CASSTGGQGMRGYTF
TRBV9	TRBJ1-2	-	TRBD1	TGTGCCAGCAGCGTAGCCTCTCGGAGGGGACAGGGGGTCTATGGCTACACCTTC	CASSVASRRGQGVYGYTF
TRBV10-3	TRBJ1-2	-	-	TGTGCCACCACCCCGCAGGGCGACTATGGCTACACCTTC	CATTPQGDYGYTF
TRBV19	TRBJ1-2	-	TRBD1	TGTGCCAGTAGTATAGCGGCAGGGGGCAGCTATGGCTACACCTTC	CASSIAAGGSYGYTF
TRBV19	TRBJ2-2	-	-	TGTGCCAGTTCCCCGGGGACCGGGGAGCTGTTTTTT	CASSPGTGELFF
TRBV5-1	TRBJ1-1	few	-	TGCGCCAGCAGCGCGGACACTGAAGCTTTCTTT	CASSADTEAFF
TRBV25-1	TRBJ1-3	-	-	TGTGCCAGCAGTCCTACGGCTGGAAACACCATATATTTT	CASSPTAGNTIYF
TRBV7-2	TRBJ1-2	-	TRBD1	TGTGCCAGCAGCTCCGACAGGGTTCGTGGCTACACCTTC	CASSSDRVRGYTF
TRBV5-6	TRBJ2-7	-	TRBD2	TGTGCCAGCAGCTTGGACAGCGGGGGCCTTATCTACGAGCAGTACTTC	CASSLDSGGLIYEQYF
TRBV12-3/TRBV12-4	TRBJ1-2	-	-	TGTGCCAGCAGTTTTAACGGACAATATGGCTACACCTTC	CASSFNGQYGYTF
TRBV27	TRBJ1-3	-	-	TGTGCCAGCAGTTTATCTCCGAATATCGGGAACACCATATATTTT	CASSLSPNIGNTIYF
TRBV20-1	TRBJ1-2	-	-	TGCAGTGCTAGTGGGGCGCAGGTGGCTGGTGGCTACACCTTC	CSASGAQVAGGYTF
TRBV3-1/TRBV3-2	TRBJ2-3	-	-	TGTGCCAGCAGCCAAGATGCGCGTCTAGGCGATACGCAGTATTTT	CASSQDARLGDTQYF
TRBV6-5	TRBJ1-1	-	-	TGTGCCAGCCAATGGGGCACGGGGGACACTGAAGCTTTCTTT	CASQWGTGDTEAFF
TRBV18	TRBJ1-2	-	TRBD1	TGTGCCAGCTCACCGACACCCTACAGGGGGCTTGACTATGGCTACACCTTC	CASSPTPYRGLDYGYTF
TRBV7-3	TRBJ1-6	-	-	TGTGCCAGCAGCTTAATCGGGTATTCACCCCTCCACTTT	CASSLIGYSPLHF
TRBV9	TRBJ2-2	-	-	TGTGCCAGCGGGGGACTGAACACCGGGGAGCTGTTTTTT	CASGGLNTGELFF
TRBV7-3	TRBJ2-2	-	TRBD1	TGTGCCAGCAGCCCACTGACAGGGAGAGTCACCGGGGAGCTGTTTTTT	CASSPLTGRVTGELFF